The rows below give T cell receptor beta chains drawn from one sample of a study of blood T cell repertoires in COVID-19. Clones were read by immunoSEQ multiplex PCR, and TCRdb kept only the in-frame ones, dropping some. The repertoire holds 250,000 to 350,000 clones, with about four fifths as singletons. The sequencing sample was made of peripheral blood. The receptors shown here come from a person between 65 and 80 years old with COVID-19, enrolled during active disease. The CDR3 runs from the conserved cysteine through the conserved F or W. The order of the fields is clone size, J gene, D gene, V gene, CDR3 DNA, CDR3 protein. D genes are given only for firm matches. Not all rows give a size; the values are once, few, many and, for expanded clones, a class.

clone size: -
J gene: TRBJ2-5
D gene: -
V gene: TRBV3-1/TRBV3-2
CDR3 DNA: TGTGCCAGCAGCCAAGTTTTTGGTGGCGGCGGGTTGAAGACGGAGACCCAGTACTTC
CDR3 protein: CASSQVFGGGGLKTETQYF

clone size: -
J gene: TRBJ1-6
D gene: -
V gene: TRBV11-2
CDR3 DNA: TGTGCCAGCAGCTTAGAGAGAGGCACACCCCTCCACTTT
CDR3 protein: CASSLERGTPLHF

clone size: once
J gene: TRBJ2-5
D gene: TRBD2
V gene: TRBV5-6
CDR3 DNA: TGTGCCAGCAGCTTTAATCCTAGCGGGGGGCCGACCCAGTACTTC
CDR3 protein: CASSFNPSGGPTQYF

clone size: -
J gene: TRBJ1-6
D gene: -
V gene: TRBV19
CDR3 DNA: TGTGCCAGTAACGAGCGGGGACGGACAACCTCACCCCTCCACTTT
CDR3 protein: CASNERGRTTSPLHF

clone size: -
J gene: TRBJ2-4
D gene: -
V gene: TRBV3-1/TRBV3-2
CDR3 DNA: TGTGCCAGCAGCCTCCAGGGATCCAAAAACATTCAGTACTTC
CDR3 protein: CASSLQGSKNIQYF

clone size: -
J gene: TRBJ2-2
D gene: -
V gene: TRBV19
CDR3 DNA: TGTGCCAGTAGTGATAGACGAAAGCGGGCTGCGGCCGGGGAGCTGTTTTTT
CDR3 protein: CASSDRRKRAAAGELFF

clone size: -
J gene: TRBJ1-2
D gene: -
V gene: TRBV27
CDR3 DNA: TGTGCCAGCAGTTCCCCCCGGGGATATGGCTACACCTTC
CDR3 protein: CASSSPRGYGYTF

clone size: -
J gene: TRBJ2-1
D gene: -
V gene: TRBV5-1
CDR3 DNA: TGCGCCAGCACGCCCCACTCGGGGAATGAGCAGTTCTTC
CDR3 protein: CASTPHSGNEQFF

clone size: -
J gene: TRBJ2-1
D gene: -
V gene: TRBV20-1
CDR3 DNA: TGCAGTGCTAGTCGGGGTGAGCAGTTCTTC
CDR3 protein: CSASRGEQFF

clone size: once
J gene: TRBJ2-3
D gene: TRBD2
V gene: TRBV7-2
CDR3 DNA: TGTGCCAGCAGCGTTAGACTAGCGGGAGGCACAGATACGCAGTATTTT
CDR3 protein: CASSVRLAGGTDTQYF